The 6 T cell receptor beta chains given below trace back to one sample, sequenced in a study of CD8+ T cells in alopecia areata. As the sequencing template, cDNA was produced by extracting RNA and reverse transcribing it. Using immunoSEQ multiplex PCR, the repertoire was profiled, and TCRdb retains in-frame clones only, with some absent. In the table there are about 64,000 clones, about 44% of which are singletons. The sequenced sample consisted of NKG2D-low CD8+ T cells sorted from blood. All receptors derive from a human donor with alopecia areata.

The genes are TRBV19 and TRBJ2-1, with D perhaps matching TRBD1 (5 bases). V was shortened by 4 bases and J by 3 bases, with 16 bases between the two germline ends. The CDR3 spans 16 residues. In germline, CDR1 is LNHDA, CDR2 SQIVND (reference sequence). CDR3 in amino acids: CASSTNGKGLYNEQFF. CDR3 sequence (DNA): TGTGCCAGTAGTACCAACGGTAAGGGGCTCTACAATGAGCAGTTCTTC. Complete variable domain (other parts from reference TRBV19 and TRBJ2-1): DGGITQSPKYLFRKEGQNVTLSCEQNLNHDAMYWYRQDPGQGLRLIYYSQIVNDFQKGDIAEGYSVSREKKESFPLTVTSAQKNPTAFYLCASSTNGKGLYNEQFFGPGTRLTVL.

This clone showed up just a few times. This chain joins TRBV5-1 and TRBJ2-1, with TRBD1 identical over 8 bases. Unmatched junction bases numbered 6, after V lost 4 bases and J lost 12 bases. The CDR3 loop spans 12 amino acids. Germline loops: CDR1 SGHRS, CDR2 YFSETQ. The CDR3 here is CASSPSGTGQFF. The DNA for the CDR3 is TGCGCCAGCAGCCCTTCCGGGACAGGGCAGTTCTTC.

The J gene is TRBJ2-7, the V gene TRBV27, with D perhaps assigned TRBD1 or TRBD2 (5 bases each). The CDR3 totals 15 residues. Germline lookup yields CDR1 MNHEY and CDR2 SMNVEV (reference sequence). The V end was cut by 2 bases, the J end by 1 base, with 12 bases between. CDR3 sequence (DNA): TGTGCCAGCAGTTTAACGGGGCATCCTTCCTACGAGCAGTACTTC. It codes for CASSLTGHPSYEQYF.

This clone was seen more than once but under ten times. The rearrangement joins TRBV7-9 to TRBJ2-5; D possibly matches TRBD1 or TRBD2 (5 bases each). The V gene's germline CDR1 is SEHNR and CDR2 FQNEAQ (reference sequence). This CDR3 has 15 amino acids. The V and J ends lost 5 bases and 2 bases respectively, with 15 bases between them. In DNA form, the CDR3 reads TGTGCCAGCAGCCCGGTCTGGGACCGACAAGAGACCCAGTACTTC. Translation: CASSPVWDRQETQYF.

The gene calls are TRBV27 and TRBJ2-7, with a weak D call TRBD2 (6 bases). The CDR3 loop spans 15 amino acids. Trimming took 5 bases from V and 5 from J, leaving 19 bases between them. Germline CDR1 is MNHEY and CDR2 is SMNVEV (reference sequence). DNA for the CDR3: TGTGCCAGCAGTCCATCCTGGGACTCCGTCGACGAGCAGTACTTC. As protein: CASSPSWDSVDEQYF.

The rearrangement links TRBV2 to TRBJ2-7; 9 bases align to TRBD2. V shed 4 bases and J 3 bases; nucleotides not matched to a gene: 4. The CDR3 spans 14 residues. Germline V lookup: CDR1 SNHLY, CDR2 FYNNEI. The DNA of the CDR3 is TGTGCCAGCAGTGGTAGCGGGAGACTCTACGAGCAGTACTTC. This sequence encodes CASSGSGRLYEQYF.